These 14 T cell receptor beta chains were sequenced from one sample in a study of CD8 T cells in Susac syndrome. Reverse transcription of about 0.5 to 1 ug RNA was carried out with random hexamers. MiXCR, applied by TCRdb to the immunoSEQ multiplex PCR reads, yields one record per CDR3 protein. The sample consists of roughly 160,000 distinct CDR3 sequences, about 95% of them appearing once. The sequencing input was CD4+ T cells from PBMCs. These receptors all come from a human donor in good health.

The V call is TRBV20-1, the J call TRBJ2-3, with 12 bases that match TRBD2. CDR1 and CDR2 (germline): DFQATT, SNEGSKA (reference sequence). V lost 0 bases to trimming and J lost 4 bases; unmatched junction nucleotides: 11. This CDR3 is 18 amino acids long. CDR3 in DNA: TGCAGTGCTAGAGATCGGCCTCCTAGCGGGGGGGAGCCAGATACGCAGTATTTT. It encodes CSARDRPPSGGEPDTQYF.

The J gene is TRBJ1-2, the V gene TRBV2; D not certain. Trimming cost V 4 bases and J 8 bases, with 14 bases left between them. CDR1 is SNHLY, CDR2 FYNNEI, per germline. This CDR3 has 13 residues. The CDR3 protein is CASSVEGGGGYTF. The CDR3, as DNA: TGTGCCAGCAGTGTAGAAGGAGGAGGAGGCTACACCTTC.

The chain recombines TRBV2 with TRBJ2-7; the D call may be TRBD1 or TRBD2 (5 bases each). V was clipped by 5 bases and J by 2 bases, with 16 bases between them. Germline loops: CDR1 SNHLY, CDR2 FYNNEI. This CDR3 is built from 15 residues. CDR3 amino acids: CASSKDGAYAYEQYF. The CDR3 DNA sequence: TGTGCCAGCAGTAAGGACGGGGCATATGCCTACGAGCAGTACTTC.

This clonotype was observed a handful of times. This chain connects TRBV7-3 to TRBJ2-1; TRBD2 agrees at 8 bases. The length of the CDR3 is 15 residues. The germline CDR1 and CDR2 sequences are SGHTA and FQGTGA. Trimming at V came to 0 bases and at J to 10 bases, leaving 8 bases not matched to a gene. Here the CDR3 DNA reads TGTGCCAGCAGCTTAACCCCCCGGACTAGCCGGGAGCAGTTCTTC. It codes for CASSLTPRTSREQFF.

V usage is TRBV2 and J usage is TRBJ2-3, with a tentative D call TRBD2 (5 bases). Germline loops: CDR1 SNHLY, CDR2 FYNNEI. V was shortened by 5 bases and J by 4 bases, with 13 bases between the two germline ends. The CDR3 loop spans 14 amino acids. CDR3 bases: TGTGCCAGCAGTCAGGACGCGGGTTCAGATACGCAGTATTTT. This encodes CASSQDAGSDTQYF.

The chain employs TRBV4-3 and TRBJ1-6, with TRBD1 matching 10 bases. This CDR3 is built from 18 residues. Unmatched junction bases numbered 5, after V lost 0 bases and J lost 3 bases. Germline CDR1 and CDR2: LGHNA and YSLEER. The CDR3 is CASSQERGQGYYNSPLHF. As DNA, the CDR3 is TGCGCCAGCAGCCAAGAGAGGGGACAGGGGTACTATAATTCACCCCTCCACTTT.

The V and J genes are TRBV20-1 and TRBJ2-5; 11 bases agree with TRBD2. Trimming cost V 4 bases and J 0 bases; bases outside gene matches: 4. This CDR3 region has 15 residues. Germline V CDR1 and CDR2: DFQATT, SNEGSKA (reference sequence). CDR3 sequence: CSATRLAGHQETQYF. Written as DNA, the CDR3 is TGCAGTGCTACCCGACTAGCGGGGCACCAAGAGACCCAGTACTTC.

This chain joins TRBV29-1 and TRBJ1-2, with TRBD1 identical over 8 bases. V shed 7 bases and J 6 bases; nucleotides not matched to a gene: 10. The germline CDR1 and CDR2 sequences are SQVTM and ANQGSEA. CDR3 length equals 13 residues. The CDR3 sequence: CSAWTGSGDGYTF. The DNA of the CDR3 is TGCAGCGCCTGGACAGGGTCGGGTGATGGCTACACCTTC.

The chain links TRBV29-1 to TRBJ2-1; TRBD2 matches 7 bases. The V segment lost 1 base and the J segment 3 bases; nucleotides outside the gene matches: 12. CDR1 SQVTM and CDR2 ANQGSEA come from the germline V gene. This CDR3 comprises 17 residues. The CDR3 coding sequence is TGCAGCGTTGAAGCAGGTGGGGCTAGCGGATACTACAATGAGCAGTTCTTC. Amino acid sequence: CSVEAGGASGYYNEQFF.

The rearrangement links TRBV28 to TRBJ2-7; no clear D. Germline CDR1 reads MDHEN; CDR2 reads SYDVKM. Trimming took 4 bases from V and 0 from J, leaving 7 bases between them. This CDR3 is built from 13 residues. The CDR3 DNA reads as TGTGCCAGCAGTTCTCCCTCCTCCTACGAGCAGTACTTC. As protein: CASSSPSSYEQYF.

The V and J genes are TRBV4-2 and TRBJ2-3; D is possibly TRBD2 (5 bases). V lost 0 bases and J lost 4, with 8 bases in between. This CDR3 is built from 14 residues. Germline CDR1 LGHNA, CDR2 YNFKEQ. The DNA for the CDR3 is TGTGCCAGCAGCCAAGATCGGGGTTCAGATACGCAGTATTTT. Its protein product is CASSQDRGSDTQYF.

V is TRBV12-3 or TRBV12-4 and J is TRBJ1-5; no reliable D call. CDR3 length: 13 amino acids. Trimming shortened V by 2 bases and J by 6 bases, and 8 bases separated the two germline ends. CDR3 residues: CASSLQVGQPQHF. The CDR3 region has the DNA TGTGCCAGCAGTTTACAGGTCGGTCAGCCCCAGCATTTT.

This rearrangement joins TRBV7-2 to TRBJ1-2; D remains unclear. V was cut by 7 bases and J by 3 bases, with 15 bases left in between. Germline V gene sequence: CDR1 SGHTA, CDR2 FQGNSA. This CDR3 is 14 amino acids long. The CDR3 coding sequence is TGTGCCAGCACCCCGGCGCGGGAGGACTATGGCTACACCTTC. Protein: CASTPAREDYGYTF.

The gene calls are TRBV30 and TRBJ1-5; D may be TRBD1 (5 bases). CDR1 GTSNPN and CDR2 SVGIG come from the germline V gene (reference sequence). The V end lost 3 bases, the J end lost 7 bases, and 13 bases lay between the germline ends. The CDR3 spans 13 residues. CDR3 nucleotides: TGTGCCTGGAGCGGACAAGTTGGACAGCCCCAGCATTTT. Translating gives CAWSGQVGQPQHF.